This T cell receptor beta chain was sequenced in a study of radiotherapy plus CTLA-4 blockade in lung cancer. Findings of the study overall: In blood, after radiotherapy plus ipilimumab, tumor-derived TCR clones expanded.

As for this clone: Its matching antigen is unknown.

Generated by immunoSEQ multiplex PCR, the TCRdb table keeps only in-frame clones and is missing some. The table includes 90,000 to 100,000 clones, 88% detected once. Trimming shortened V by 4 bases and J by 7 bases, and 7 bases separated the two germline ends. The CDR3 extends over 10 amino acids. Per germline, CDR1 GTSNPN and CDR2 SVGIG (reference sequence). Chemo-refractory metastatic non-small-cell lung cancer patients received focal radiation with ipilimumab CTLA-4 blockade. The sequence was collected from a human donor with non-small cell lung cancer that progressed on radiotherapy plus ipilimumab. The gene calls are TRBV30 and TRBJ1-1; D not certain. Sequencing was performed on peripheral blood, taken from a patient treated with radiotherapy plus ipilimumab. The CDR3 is CAWKEIEAFF. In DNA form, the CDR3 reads TGTGCCTGGAAGGAGATTGAAGCTTTCTTT. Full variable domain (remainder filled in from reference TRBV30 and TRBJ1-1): SQTIHQWPATLVQPVGSPLSLECTVEGTSNPNLYWYRQAAGRGLQLLFYSVGIGQISSEVPQNLSASRPQDRQFILSSKKLLLSDSGFYLCAWKEIEAFFGQGTRLTVV.